Given below is one T cell receptor beta chain in context. Antigen unknown. This specimen comes from a study of OX40 agonist ivuxolimab in advanced cancers. Study at large: Partial responses were achieved by three patients, of whom one had hepatocellular carcinoma and two had cutaneous melanoma. Points from the study as a whole: In general, CD8+ T cells held more expanded clones than CD4+ did, on average. Undetermined was the antigen specificity of the expanded peripheral T cells.

The sampling schedule covered blood at baseline, cycle 4 day 1, and cycle 7 day 1. Measured with immunoSEQ multiplex PCR; TCRdb has only the in-frame clones, and not every one. The sample records 20,000 to 25,000 clones, around four fifths being singletons. The CDR3 runs to 12 residues. Trimming took 3 bases from V and 8 from J, leaving 10 bases between them. Looked up from germline, CDR1 is SNHLY and CDR2 is FYNNEI. The TCR originated in an adult with an advanced solid tumor such as melanoma, head and neck, liver or kidney cancer. Sequencing was performed on CD4+ or CD8+ T cells sorted from blood, taken in a trial of the OX40 agonist ivuxolimab. The rearrangement uses TRBV2 and TRBJ1-1; D is uncertain. The CDR3: CASSDYDLEAFF. The CDR3, as DNA: TGTGCCAGCAGTGACTACGATCTCGAAGCTTTCTTT. Full variable domain (remainder filled in from reference TRBV2 and TRBJ1-1): EPEVTQTPSHQVTQMGQEVILRCVPISNHLYFYWYRQILGQKVEFLVSFYNNEISEKSEIFDDQFSVERPDGSNFTLKIRSTKLEDSAMYFCASSDYDLEAFFGQGTRLTVV.